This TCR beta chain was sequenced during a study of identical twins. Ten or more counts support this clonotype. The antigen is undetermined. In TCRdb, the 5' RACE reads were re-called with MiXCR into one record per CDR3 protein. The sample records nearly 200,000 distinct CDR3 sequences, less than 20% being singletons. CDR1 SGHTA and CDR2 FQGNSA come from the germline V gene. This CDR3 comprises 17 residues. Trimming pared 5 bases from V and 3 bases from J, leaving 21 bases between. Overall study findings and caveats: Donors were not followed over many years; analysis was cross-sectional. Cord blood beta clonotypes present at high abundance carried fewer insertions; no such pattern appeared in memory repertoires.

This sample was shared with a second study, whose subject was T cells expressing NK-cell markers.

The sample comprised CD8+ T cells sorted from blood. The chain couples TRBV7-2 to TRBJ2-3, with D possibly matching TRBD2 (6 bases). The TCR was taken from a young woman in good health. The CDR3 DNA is TGTGCCAGCAGCGAGACGGGACTCTACTTGGGGACAGATACGCAGTATTTT. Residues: CASSETGLYLGTDTQYF.